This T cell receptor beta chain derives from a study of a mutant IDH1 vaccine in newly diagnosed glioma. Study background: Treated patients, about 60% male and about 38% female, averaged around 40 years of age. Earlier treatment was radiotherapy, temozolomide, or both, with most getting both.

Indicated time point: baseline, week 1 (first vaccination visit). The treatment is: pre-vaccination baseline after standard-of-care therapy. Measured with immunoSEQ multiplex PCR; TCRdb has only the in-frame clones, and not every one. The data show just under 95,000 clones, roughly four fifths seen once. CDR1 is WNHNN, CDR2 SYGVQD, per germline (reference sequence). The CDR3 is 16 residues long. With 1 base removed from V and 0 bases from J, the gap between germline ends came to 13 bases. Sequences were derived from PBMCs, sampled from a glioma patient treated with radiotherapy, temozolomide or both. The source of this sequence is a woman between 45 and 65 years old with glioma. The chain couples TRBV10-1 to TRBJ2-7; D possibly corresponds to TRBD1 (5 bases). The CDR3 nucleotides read TGCGCCAGCAGTGAGTTAGAACAGGTCGCCTCCTACGAGCAGTACTTC. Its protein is CASSELEQVASYEQYF.